The 29 T cell receptor beta chains below all came from one sample that was sequenced in a study of cytomegalovirus exposure and HLA in healthy donors. PCR employed 60 Vbeta and 13 Jbeta primers. Generated by immunoSEQ multiplex PCR, the TCRdb table keeps only in-frame clones and is missing some. The sample yields approximately 190,000 clones, approximately 70% seen once. Sequenced: PBMCs. The receptors derive from a woman aged 25 to 39 in good health and CMV-seronegative.

The gene calls are TRBV11-3 and TRBJ2-3; TRBD1 matches 7 bases. The CDR3 extends over 16 amino acids. The germline CDR1 and CDR2 sequences are SGHNT and YENEEA. Losses at the gene ends were 5 bases for V and 0 bases for J; bases not matched to a gene: 8. The CDR3 nucleotides read TGTGCCAGCAGCCGACGGACAGGATCTAGCACAGATACGCAGTATTTT. It codes for CASSRRTGSSTDTQYF.

The V call is TRBV5-8, the J call TRBJ2-1; TRBD2 agrees at 8 bases. The CDR3 loop spans 16 amino acids. After removal of 2 bases from V and 4 bases from J, the junction contained 8 bases not matched to a gene. Germline values: CDR1 SGHTS, CDR2 YDEGEE. The DNA for the CDR3 is TGTGCCAGCAGCTTAGGAGCGGGAGTGGGATACAATGAGCAGTTCTTC. This sequence encodes CASSLGAGVGYNEQFF.

The chain joins TRBV6-6 to TRBJ1-1; D is unresolved. The V end was cut by 0 bases, the J end by 1 base, with 9 bases between. This CDR3 has 15 amino acids. Per the germline V gene, CDR1 is MNHNY and CDR2 is SVGAGI (reference sequence). In DNA form, the CDR3 reads TGTGCCAGCAGTTACTCCCCCCCCCAGAACACTGAAGCTTTCTTT. It translates to CASSYSPPQNTEAFF.

The chain links TRBV7-3 to TRBJ2-3; a possible D gene is TRBD2 (5 bases). The CDR3 runs 14 residues. Germline loops: CDR1 SGHTA, CDR2 FQGTGA. Trimming stripped 1 base from V and 6 bases from J, with 11 bases between. This CDR3 reads CASSLRVAPDTQYF. The CDR3 nucleotides read TGTGCCAGCAGCTTAAGAGTAGCGCCGGATACGCAGTATTTT.

The rearrangement uses TRBV30 and TRBJ2-7; no firm D call. The CDR3 covers 14 residues. Germline-derived CDR1 and CDR2 are GTSNPN and SVGIG (reference sequence). Trimming left V 2 bases short and J 0 bases short, with 11 bases between. DNA for the CDR3: TGTGCCTGGAGTCGAAGCCTTAGCTCCTACGAGCAGTACTTC. Amino acids: CAWSRSLSSYEQYF.

The chain employs TRBV14 and TRBJ2-1; 9 nucleotides match TRBD2. Germline CDR1 and CDR2: SGHDN and FVKESK. The V and J ends lost 6 bases and 1 base, in that order; junction bases with no gene match: 1. The CDR3 totals 14 residues. The CDR3 DNA reads TGTGCCAGCAGGAGCGGGGGGTCCTACAATGAGCAGTTCTTC. It specifies CASRSGGSYNEQFF.

The V and J genes are TRBV13 and TRBJ1-1, with 7 bases aligning to TRBD1. V was pared by 3 bases and J by 3 bases, with 4 bases of the junction left unmatched. The CDR3 sequence is 14 residues long. CDR1 is PRHDT and CDR2 is FYEKMQ in the germline V gene (reference sequence). The CDR3 DNA follows: TGTGCCAGCAGCTTGGACAGGTTTTACACTGAAGCTTTCTTT. Translated: CASSLDRFYTEAFF.

The J gene is TRBJ1-6, the V gene TRBV10-3; perhaps TRBD1 as D (5 bases). Germline loops: CDR1 ENHRY, CDR2 SYGVKD. The V end lost 0 bases, the J end lost 10 bases, and 19 bases lay between the germline ends. The CDR3 is made up of 17 amino acids. In DNA, the CDR3 is TGTGCCATCAGTGAGTCTTCAGGGCCCCTCCTTGGCTCACCCCTCCACTTT. Translated, it gives CAISESSGPLLGSPLHF.

The V call is TRBV2, the J call TRBJ1-2, with D possibly matching TRBD1 (6 bases). CDR3 length: 13 residues. With 4 bases removed from V and 2 bases from J, the gap between germline ends came to 8 bases. CDR1 and CDR2 from the germline V gene are SNHLY and FYNNEI. CDR3: CASSGDRNYGYTF. DNA for the CDR3: TGTGCCAGCAGTGGAGACAGGAACTATGGCTACACCTTC.

The gene calls are TRBV19 and TRBJ2-7, with D perhaps matching TRBD1 (5 bases). Germline CDR1 is LNHDA and CDR2 is SQIVND (reference sequence). The CDR3 has 14 residues. The V gene lost 0 bases and the J gene lost 9 bases, with 15 bases spanning the gap. CDR3 sequence reads: CASSIDSANRLQYF. The CDR3 DNA is TGTGCCAGTAGTATAGACTCCGCAAACAGGCTGCAGTACTTC.

The chain uses TRBV13 and TRBJ2-7, with unresolved D. The CDR3 extends over 13 amino acids. V was trimmed by 6 bases and J by 8 bases, leaving 17 bases between them. Germline V gives CDR1 PRHDT, CDR2 FYEKMQ (reference sequence). CDR3 sequence: CASSRSTARKQYF. In DNA, the CDR3 is TGTGCCAGCAGTCGGAGCACCGCGAGGAAGCAGTACTTC.

The chain is built from TRBV15 and TRBJ1-6, with 8 bases fitting TRBD1. The CDR3 runs to 17 residues. The V segment lost 1 base and the J segment 9 bases; nucleotides outside the gene matches: 11. Germline V CDR1 and CDR2: LNHNV, YYDKDF (reference sequence). CDR3 sequence (DNA): TGTGCCACCAGCAGAGGCTGGCGGACAGGGTTTAGTTCACCCCTCCACTTT. It specifies CATSRGWRTGFSSPLHF.

This clone has more than one count but fewer than ten. The chain joins TRBV27 to TRBJ2-7; 8 bases fit TRBD2. The CDR3 runs to 14 residues. Trimming cost V 4 bases and J 5 bases; bases outside gene matches: 7. The germline V gene encodes CDR1 MNHEY and CDR2 SMNVEV (reference sequence). In DNA form, the CDR3 reads TGTGCCAGCAGTTCACCGGGGACTAGACACGAGCAGTACTTC. The encoded protein is CASSSPGTRHEQYF.

The rearrangement joins TRBV12-5 to TRBJ1-4; D might be TRBD1 (6 bases). The germline V and J ends were trimmed by 4 bases and 7 bases, with 16 bases remaining between them. Germline V gene lookup returns CDR1 LGHNT and CDR2 FRNRAP. There are 15 residues in the CDR3. CDR3: CASGSGQRNGEKLFF. In DNA form, the CDR3 reads TGTGCTAGTGGTTCCGGACAGAGGAATGGTGAAAAACTGTTTTTT.

CDR3 protein: CASSIGTGAYADTQYF. The DNA for the CDR3 is TGTGCCAGCAGCATAGGGACAGGGGCATATGCAGATACGCAGTATTTT. V usage is TRBV7-3 and J usage is TRBJ2-3; TRBD1 matches at 10 bases. With 5 bases clipped from V and 4 bases from J, the junction kept 9 bases outside the gene matches. CDR1 is SGHTA and CDR2 is FQGTGA in the germline V gene. The CDR3 loop spans 16 amino acids.

This chain connects TRBV27 to TRBJ1-5, with D possibly being TRBD1 (6 bases). V gave up 1 base and J gave up 4 bases, with 8 bases separating them. Per germline, CDR1 MNHEY and CDR2 SMNVEV (reference sequence). This CDR3 region has 14 residues. CDR3 loop: CASSLLGANQPQHF. As DNA, the CDR3 is TGTGCCAGCAGTTTATTGGGGGCTAATCAGCCCCAGCATTTT.

This chain joins TRBV27 and TRBJ2-7; D is unclear. From germline, CDR1 is MNHEY and CDR2 SMNVEV (reference sequence). Trimming left V 3 bases short and J 1 base short, with 7 bases between. The CDR3 covers 13 residues. This CDR3 is CASSFRVSYEQYF. The CDR3 DNA reads TGTGCCAGCAGTTTCCGTGTTTCCTACGAGCAGTACTTC.

The V call is TRBV5-1, the J call TRBJ2-3; 13 positions agree with TRBD2. Germline V CDR1 and CDR2: SGHRS, YFSETQ. The CDR3 length is 16 residues. V dropped 0 bases and J dropped 3; count of bases not matched to a gene: 1. CDR3 protein: CASSLGTSGGTDTQYF. CDR3 DNA sequence: TGCGCCAGCAGCTTGGGGACTAGCGGGGGAACAGATACGCAGTATTTT. The variable domain in full, with the rest retrieved from reference TRBV5-1 and TRBJ2-3, is KAGVTQTPRYLIKTRGQQVTLSCSPISGHRSVSWYQQTPGQGLQFLFEYFSETQRNKGNFPGRFSGRQFSNSRSEMNVSTLELGDSALYLCASSLGTSGGTDTQYFGPGTRLTVL.

This chain connects TRBV7-8 to TRBJ2-7; unclear D gene. CDR3 length: 13 residues. V was shortened by 6 bases and J by 2 bases, with 11 bases between the two germline ends. Germline assignment: CDR1 SGHVS and CDR2 FQNEAQ. The CDR3 DNA reads as TGTGCCAGCAGTTCCAGGTTAGCCTACGAGCAGTACTTC. Its translation is CASSSRLAYEQYF.

The chain combines TRBV5-4 with TRBJ2-1; maybe TRBD2 (7 bases). Trimming removed 4 bases at V and 5 bases at J, with 22 bases between. The CDR3 covers 17 residues. Germline CDR1 SGHNT, CDR2 YYREEE (reference sequence). Written as DNA, the CDR3 is TGTGCCAGCAGCCCCTTGGGAGGGGGGGAAAAGAACAATGAGCAGTTCTTC. Its protein product is CASSPLGGGEKNNEQFF.

The rearrangement uses TRBV28 and TRBJ2-7, with D perhaps matching TRBD1 (5 bases). The CDR3 has 14 residues. Looked up from germline, CDR1 is MDHEN and CDR2 is SYDVKM. Trimming pared 1 base from V and 2 bases from J, leaving 9 bases between. This chain's CDR3 is CASSLSTGTYEQYF. For the CDR3, the DNA is TGTGCCAGCAGTTTATCTACAGGAACCTACGAGCAGTACTTC.

The chain uses TRBV5-6 and TRBJ2-7, with TRBD2 as a possible D gene (5 bases). Germline V gene lookup returns CDR1 SGHDT and CDR2 YYEEEE. The CDR3 contains 13 residues. The V and J ends lost 4 bases and 2 bases respectively, with 10 bases between them. The CDR3 nucleotides read TGTGCCAGCAGCGCATCCGGGACCTACGAGCAGTACTTC. Its protein product is CASSASGTYEQYF.

The chain links TRBV14 to TRBJ1-3; D is perhaps TRBD1 (6 bases). Germline loops: CDR1 SGHDN, CDR2 FVKESK. Trimming stripped 4 bases from V and 4 bases from J, with 17 bases between. This CDR3 comprises 16 residues. The CDR3 sequence is CASSPGGGRGGNTIYF. CDR3 DNA sequence: TGTGCCAGCAGCCCGGGTGGTGGCAGGGGCGGAAACACCATATATTTT.

The J gene is TRBJ2-2, the V gene TRBV6-6, with TRBD1 matching 9 bases. With V trimmed by 7 bases and J by 4 bases, 4 bases remained unmatched. The CDR3 is 14 amino acids. Germline V gene sequence: CDR1 MNHNY, CDR2 SVGAGI (reference sequence). For the CDR3, the DNA is TGTGCCAGCACACAGGGGGCTGGCACCGGGGAGCTGTTTTTT. It encodes CASTQGAGTGELFF.

CDR3 protein: CASSLVTTGGRYGYTF. DNA of the CDR3: TGTGCCAGCAGCTTAGTTACGACAGGGGGCAGATATGGCTACACCTTC. The chain links TRBV7-2 to TRBJ1-2, with 10 bases identical to TRBD1. This CDR3 has 16 residues. After removal of 1 base from V and 5 bases from J, the junction contained 7 bases not matched to a gene. Germline CDR1 SGHTA, CDR2 FQGNSA. Based on the CDR3 plus reference TRBV7-2 and TRBJ1-2, the full variable domain is GAGVSQSPSNKVTEKGKDVELRCDPISGHTALYWYRQSLGQGLEFLIYFQGNSAPDKSGLPSDRFSAERTGGSVSTLTIQRTQQEDSAVYLCASSLVTTGGRYGYTFGSGTRLTVV.

V and J are TRBV13 and TRBJ2-3, with D possibly TRBD2 on 5 matching bases. This CDR3 is 14 amino acids long. Trimming pared 5 bases from V and 0 bases from J, leaving 9 bases between. Germline loops: CDR1 PRHDT, CDR2 FYEKMQ (reference sequence). The CDR3 bases are TGTGCCAGCAGCCTCTGGACTAGCACAGATACGCAGTATTTT. As protein: CASSLWTSTDTQYF.

The chain has TRBV27 and TRBJ2-1, with 10 nucleotides matching TRBD2. The CDR3 length is 17 residues. The junction had 12 bases not matched to a gene; V was cut back by 6 bases and J by 4 bases. Per the germline V gene, CDR1 is MNHEY and CDR2 is SMNVEV (reference sequence). Here the CDR3 DNA reads TGTGCCAGCAGCTCTACCCCGGGACTAGCGACGTACAATGAGCAGTTCTTC. Encoded protein: CASSSTPGLATYNEQFF.

The V gene is TRBV19, the J gene TRBJ1-5; D possibly corresponds to TRBD1 (6 bases). This CDR3 is built from 16 residues. Germline V lookup: CDR1 LNHDA, CDR2 SQIVND (reference sequence). Trimming took 1 base from V and 1 from J, leaving 11 bases between them. The CDR3 DNA sequence: TGTGCCAGTAGTATAGTTTGGACAGACAGCAATCAGCCCCAGCATTTT. Encoded protein: CASSIVWTDSNQPQHF. The full variable domain, rest sourced from reference TRBV19 and TRBJ1-5, is DGGITQSPKYLFRKEGQNVTLSCEQNLNHDAMYWYRQDPGQGLRLIYYSQIVNDFQKGDIAEGYSVSREKKESFPLTVTSAQKNPTAFYLCASSIVWTDSNQPQHFGDGTRLSIL.

The table lists this clone with a count of one. This chain uses TRBV5-1 with TRBJ1-1; no definite D call. This CDR3 has 15 amino acids. The V and J ends lost 0 bases and 3 bases respectively, with 12 bases between them. In germline, CDR1 is SGHRS, CDR2 YFSETQ. CDR3 loop: CASSLGPGGYTEAFF. The CDR3 DNA sequence: TGCGCCAGCAGCTTGGGGCCGGGAGGATACACTGAAGCTTTCTTT.